This TCR beta chain comes out of a study of T-cell reconstitution after alpha-beta-depleted transplantation in children. Unique molecular identifiers were incorporated during preparation of the TCRbeta library. One entry per CDR3 protein results from TCRdb running MiXCR on the PCR reads. This sample has about 460,000 distinct CDR3 sequences, with about 11% found just once. This clonotype was detected ten times or more. This CDR3 region has 16 residues. In germline, CDR1 is SEHNR, CDR2 FQNEAQ (reference sequence). The V gene lost 2 bases and the J gene lost 0 bases, with 11 bases spanning the gap. The genes are TRBV7-9 and TRBJ2-1; no firm D call. The sequence was collected from a child aged 2-15 years with inherited bone marrow failure, due to receive a stem cell transplant. This specimen consisted of PBMCs, obtained before TCRalphabeta/CD19-depleted stem cell transplant. The CDR3 DNA follows: TGTGCCAGCAGCTTAAGGACGGAAAGCTCCTACAATGAGCAGTTCTTC. It encodes CASSLRTESSYNEQFF. The full variable domain, rest sourced from reference TRBV7-9 and TRBJ2-1, is DTGVSQNPRHKITKRGQNVTFRCDPISEHNRLYWYRQTLGQGPEFLTYFQNEAQLEKSRLLSDRFSAERPKGSFSTLEIQRTEQGDSAMYLCASSLRTESSYNEQFFGPGTRLTVL.